The 26 T cell receptor beta chains below come from one sample, sequenced in a study of regulatory T cells in long-lasting Graves disease. Building of the TCR beta libraries involved iRepertoire HTBI primers and Arm-PCR of CDR3 regions. TCRdb called the multiplex PCR reads again in MiXCR, with one record for every CDR3 protein. The sample records about 450,000 distinct CDR3 sequences, about a quarter being singletons. The time point was: persistent/refractory GD, antithyroid drugs over 5 years with positive TRAb. The TCR library used RNA extracted from PBMCs. This specimen was peripheral blood mononuclear cells (PBMCs), taken when the disease was refractory, from a patient treated with antithyroid drugs. The receptors here all came from a female donor with Graves disease.

This clonotype was found a few times. V gene TRBV9 combines with J gene TRBJ2-5, with D possibly being TRBD1 (6 bases). This CDR3 comprises 16 residues. The germline V gene encodes CDR1 SGDLS and CDR2 YYNGEE. V lost 6 bases and J lost 5, with 23 bases in between. The CDR3 loop reads CASTKEGENLGETQYF. CDR3 nucleotides: TGTGCCAGCACCAAAGAGGGGGAAAACCTTGGGGAGACCCAGTACTTC.

The chain couples TRBV2 to TRBJ2-3, with 10 bases aligning to TRBD2. CDR1 and CDR2 (germline): SNHLY, FYNNEI. This CDR3 contains 16 residues. V shed 5 bases and J 4 bases; nucleotides not matched to a gene: 9. The CDR3 DNA reads TGTGCCAGCAGTAAAATAGCGGGAGGTAGGGCAGATACGCAGTATTTT. It yields the protein CASSKIAGGRADTQYF.

This clonotype was found a few times. V is TRBV29-1 and J is TRBJ2-2; 9 bases line up with TRBD2. V shed 0 bases and J 6 bases; nucleotides not matched to a gene: 5. From germline, CDR1 is SQVTM and CDR2 ANQGSEA. The CDR3 contains 15 residues. CDR3 nucleotides: TGCAGCGTTGAAGATCGCGGGAGGGCCCCCGGGGAGCTGTTTTTT. Translating it yields CSVEDRGRAPGELFF.

Only a few counts were recorded for this clonotype. The chain has TRBV27 and TRBJ2-3; D is possibly TRBD1 or TRBD2 (5 bases each). Germline CDR1 is MNHEY and CDR2 is SMNVEV (reference sequence). Deletions cut 3 bases from V and 4 bases from J, with 8 bases between. The CDR3 extends over 13 amino acids. CDR3 residues: CASSFGDADTQYF. CDR3 nucleotide sequence: TGTGCCAGCAGTTTCGGGGACGCAGATACGCAGTATTTT.

The V and J genes are TRBV27 and TRBJ1-2; D not certain. Trimming took off 6 bases at V and 1 base at J, with 12 bases between the two ends. Germline CDR1 is MNHEY and CDR2 is SMNVEV (reference sequence). The CDR3 has 14 residues. DNA of the CDR3: TGTGCCAGCAGGCCGCGACGGGTTAACTATGGCTACACCTTC. Protein product: CASRPRRVNYGYTF.

This clonotype has only a few counts. V and J are TRBV6-2 or TRBV6-3 and TRBJ1-4; D is perhaps TRBD1 (5 bases). The CDR3 spans 15 residues. V was shortened by 0 bases and J by 6 bases, with 11 bases between the two germline ends. Per germline, CDR1 MNHEY and CDR2 SVGEGT. CDR3 sequence reads: CASSYSIGADEKLFF. The CDR3 DNA reads as TGTGCCAGCAGTTACTCGATTGGGGCGGATGAAAAACTGTTTTTT.

This clonotype was counted once. The chain links TRBV4-1 to TRBJ1-3; D is uncertain. Germline CDR1 and CDR2: MGHRA and YSYEKL. V lost 1 base and J lost 8, with 9 bases in between. CDR3 length equals 13 residues. The CDR3 DNA reads TGCGCCAGCAGCCAAGTTTTAGGAGACACCATATATTTT. Amino acids: CASSQVLGDTIYF.

The gene calls are TRBV29-1 and TRBJ1-3, with TRBD1 matching over 7 bases. V dropped 5 bases and J dropped 8; count of bases not matched to a gene: 6. From germline, CDR1 is SQVTM and CDR2 ANQGSEA. The length of the CDR3 is 12 residues. The CDR3 DNA reads TGCAGCGTTCGCAGGGGGGGTGACACCATATATTTT. As protein: CSVRRGGDTIYF.

This clonotype was observed at least ten times. The chain carries TRBV3-1 and TRBJ1-1; D is undetermined. This CDR3 comprises 14 residues. Between the trimmed V and J ends, which lost 0 bases and 8 bases, there was a span of 13 bases. CDR1 LGHDT and CDR2 YNNKEL come from the germline V gene (reference sequence). The CDR3 loop reads CASSQEVGIKEAFF. In nucleotides, the CDR3 is TGTGCCAGCAGCCAAGAGGTAGGAATTAAAGAAGCTTTCTTT.

V is TRBV11-1 and J is TRBJ2-3; D perhaps matches TRBD2 (5 bases). This CDR3 has 12 amino acids. Germline V gene lookup returns CDR1 SGHAT and CDR2 FQDESV (reference sequence). Trimming removed 4 bases at V and 4 bases at J, with 6 bases between. CDR3 coding DNA: TGTGCCAGCAGCTCGAGGGCAGATACGCAGTATTTT. This codes for CASSSRADTQYF.

The CDR3 spells CATSGGGELFF. The DNA for the CDR3 is TGTGCCACCAGCGGTGGGGGGGAGCTGTTTTTT. The chain carries TRBV15 and TRBJ2-2; D ambiguous. CDR1 is LNHNV, CDR2 YYDKDF, per germline (reference sequence). Deletions cut 5 bases from V and 8 bases from J, with 6 bases between. The CDR3 covers 11 residues. The full variable domain, its missing parts supplied by reference TRBV15 and TRBJ2-2, is DAMVIQNPRYQVTQFGKPVTLSCSQTLNHNVMYWYQQKSSQAPKLLFHYYDKDFNNEADTPDNFQSRRPNTSFCFLDIRSPGLGDTAMYLCATSGGGELFFGEGSRLTVL.

There are many counts of this clonotype. V is TRBV27 and J is TRBJ2-5; D uncertain. The CDR3 runs 13 residues. The germline CDR1 and CDR2 sequences are MNHEY and SMNVEV (reference sequence). Trimming took off 5 bases at V and 1 base at J, with 8 bases between the two ends. The CDR3 loop is CASSAQTQETQYF. DNA for the CDR3: TGTGCCAGCAGTGCCCAAACCCAAGAGACCCAGTACTTC.

J is TRBJ2-7 and V is TRBV7-9; 9 nucleotides match TRBD1. This CDR3 is 14 amino acids long. After removal of 5 bases from V and 3 bases from J, the junction contained 5 bases not matched to a gene. Germline CDR1 is SEHNR and CDR2 is FQNEAQ (reference sequence). CDR3 sequence reads: CASSQTGGHYEQYF. The CDR3 DNA sequence: TGTGCCAGCAGCCAGACAGGGGGGCACTACGAGCAGTACTTC.

There are many counts of this clonotype. The J gene is TRBJ1-4, the V gene TRBV18; 8 nucleotides match TRBD1. This CDR3 comprises 12 residues. Germline CDR1 and CDR2: KGHSH and LQKENI. V gave up 2 bases and J gave up 16 bases; unmatched junction bases: 6. CDR3 protein: CASSPGQGPEFF. The CDR3 bases are TGTGCCAGCTCACCAGGACAGGGCCCAGAGTTTTTT.

The chain has TRBV30 and TRBJ2-7; 7 nucleotides agree with TRBD1. In germline, CDR1 is GTSNPN, CDR2 SVGIG (reference sequence). The CDR3 is made up of 12 amino acids. J gave up 2 bases and V 4 bases, and 2 bases lay outside the gene matches. The DNA for the CDR3 is TGTGCCTGGAAAGGGGGCGCCTACGAGCAGTACTTC. Its translation is CAWKGGAYEQYF.

This clonotype was recorded at least ten times. This chain links TRBV3-1 with TRBJ2-2; D is perhaps TRBD2 (6 bases). V was shortened by 3 bases and J by 6 bases, with 14 bases between the two germline ends. Germline CDR1 and CDR2: LGHDT and YNNKEL (reference sequence). The CDR3 runs to 15 residues. This chain's CDR3 is CASSQLPPGAGELFF. The DNA of the CDR3 is TGTGCCAGCAGCCAGTTACCCCCGGGAGCCGGGGAGCTGTTTTTT.

A word on this clonotype: Just one base apart from a much larger clone, this may be a read error. The gene calls are TRBV7-2 and TRBJ2-7, with D perhaps assigned TRBD1 or TRBD2 (7 bases each). Germline-derived CDR1 and CDR2 are SGHTA and FQGNSA. This CDR3 has 16 residues. The CDR3 DNA reads as TGTGCCAGCAGCTTAGACTCAGGGGGGGTCCCGTACGAGCAGTGCTTC. Protein sequence: CASSLDSGGVPYEQCF.

The CDR3, as DNA: TGTGCCTGGAGTGTAAAAGAGGGACAGCAGCTTTATAGCAATCAGCCCCAGCATTTT. This codes for CAWSVKEGQQLYSNQPQHF. This chain links TRBV30 with TRBJ1-5; 7 nucleotides match TRBD1. Germline V gives CDR1 GTSNPN, CDR2 SVGIG (reference sequence). J gave up 0 bases and V 0 bases, and 14 bases lay outside the gene matches. This CDR3 spans 19 amino acids.

This clonotype was observed a few times. The rearrangement links TRBV10-2 to TRBJ1-1; D unresolved. This CDR3 comprises 13 residues. Trimming took 5 bases from V and 3 from J, leaving 10 bases between them. Germline V gene data show CDR1 as WSHSY and CDR2 as SAAADI. CDR3 sequence: CASSSNSYTEAFF. The DNA of the CDR3 is TGCGCCAGCAGTTCCAATAGCTACACTGAAGCTTTCTTT.

This chain links TRBV7-9 with TRBJ2-7; D is ambiguous. V was trimmed by 5 bases and J by 5 bases, leaving 10 bases between them. Germline V gene sequence: CDR1 SEHNR, CDR2 FQNEAQ (reference sequence). The CDR3 length is 12 residues. Here the CDR3 DNA reads TGTGCCAGCAGCGCCCGGCACCACGAGCAGTACTTC. Encoded protein: CASSARHHEQYF.

The chain couples TRBV28 to TRBJ1-5, with 9 bases fitting TRBD1. This CDR3 region has 15 residues. The germline gives CDR1 MDHEN, CDR2 SYDVKM. V lost 6 bases, J lost 6 bases, and 9 bases stayed unmatched. In DNA, the CDR3 is TGTGCCAGCAGCGGGGGACAGGGAGGAGGTCAGCCCCAGCATTTT. Amino acid sequence: CASSGGQGGGQPQHF.

In this sample, this clonotype turned up a few times. The chain has TRBV10-3 and TRBJ1-5, with 8 bases fitting TRBD1. The CDR3 totals 17 residues. Looked up from germline, CDR1 is ENHRY and CDR2 is SYGVKD. V gave up 2 bases and J gave up 2 bases; unmatched junction bases: 8. CDR3 sequence: CAISEPTKGQGNQPQHF. The CDR3 DNA is TGTGCCATCAGTGAGCCCACGAAGGGACAGGGCAATCAGCCCCAGCATTTT.

This clonotype has a handful of counts. This chain joins TRBV29-1 and TRBJ1-2; D is ambiguous. Trimming shortened V by 2 bases and J by 8 bases, and 9 bases separated the two germline ends. CDR3 length equals 11 residues. The germline V gene has CDR1 SQVTM and CDR2 ANQGSEA. CDR3 loop: CSVEKNNGYTF. The CDR3 DNA reads TGCAGCGTTGAAAAAAACAACGGCTACACCTTC.

This clonotype came up many times. The rearrangement joins TRBV6-5 to TRBJ2-5; D uncertain. This CDR3 spans 13 amino acids. Germline CDR1 MNHEY, CDR2 SVGAGI. The germline V and J ends were trimmed by 4 bases and 5 bases, with 11 bases remaining between them. CDR3 protein: CASSSGVVETQYF. The CDR3 nucleotides are TGTGCCAGCAGTTCTGGGGTAGTGGAGACCCAGTACTTC.

This clonotype was counted many times. V gene TRBV28 combines with J gene TRBJ1-6, with TRBD1 identical over 9 bases. V shed 9 bases, J shed 0 bases, and the junction held 6 bases outside the gene matches. This CDR3 region has 16 residues. The germline CDR1 and CDR2 sequences are MDHEN and SYDVKM. CDR3 nucleotides: TGTGCCAGTATTACAGGGGGCGCCTCCTATAATTCACCCCTCCACTTT. This translates into CASITGGASYNSPLHF.

This clonotype was counted between two and nine times. The rearrangement joins TRBV7-9 to TRBJ1-2; D might be TRBD1 (5 bases). Per the germline V gene, CDR1 is SEHNR and CDR2 is FQNEAQ (reference sequence). With 5 bases removed from V and 4 bases from J, the gap between germline ends came to 17 bases. This CDR3 contains 15 residues. The CDR3 sequence: CASSPGTFTLYGYTF. Written as DNA, the CDR3 is TGTGCCAGCAGCCCGGGGACGTTTACGCTCTATGGCTACACCTTC.